The 23 T cell receptor beta chains below all came from one sample that was sequenced in a study of T cell repertoires in cytomegalovirus infection. TCRdb processed the reads anew with MiXCR; each CDR3 protein has one entry. The sample has 600,000 to 800,000 distinct CDR3 sequences, approximately 25% seen once. The sample consisted of CD8+ T cells from PBMCs. The receptors were gathered from a human donor in good health (CMV status not recorded). Some clones in this sample may be carry-over from other donors' samples.

The chain employs TRBV6-2 or TRBV6-3 and TRBJ2-5, with a tentative D call TRBD2 (5 bases). Germline V gene lookup returns CDR1 MNHEY and CDR2 SVGEGT. This CDR3 is built from 13 residues. V was shortened by 7 bases and J by 4 bases, with 13 bases between the two germline ends. This CDR3 reads CASTQGGTETQYF. As DNA, the CDR3 is TGTGCCAGCACCCAAGGAGGAACAGAGACCCAGTACTTC.

The chain uses TRBV12-3 or TRBV12-4 and TRBJ2-1; 9 nucleotides align to TRBD2. Unmatched junction bases numbered 12, after V lost 6 bases and J lost 12 bases. The CDR3 is 14 residues long. In DNA, the CDR3 is TGTGCCAGCAGCTTGAAGGGACTAGCATTTCCGCAGTTCTTC. Its protein is CASSLKGLAFPQFF.

The gene calls are TRBV20-1 and TRBJ2-1; 12 nucleotides line up with TRBD2. Per the germline V gene, CDR1 is DFQATT and CDR2 is SNEGSKA (reference sequence). Trimming at V came to 5 bases and at J to 3 bases, leaving 2 bases not matched to a gene. This CDR3 comprises 14 residues. The CDR3 nucleotides are TGCAGTGCTGTGACTAGCGGGGGCTACAATGAGCAGTTCTTC. Translation gives CSAVTSGGYNEQFF.

This clonotype came up many times. This chain links TRBV7-8 with TRBJ1-2; D remains ambiguous. CDR3 size: 14 residues. CDR1 SGHVS and CDR2 FQNEAQ come from the germline V gene. Trimming left V 1 base short and J 4 bases short, with 10 bases between. The CDR3 region is CASSLEDGFYGYTF. CDR3 sequence (DNA): TGTGCCAGCAGCTTAGAGGACGGGTTCTATGGCTACACCTTC.

This clonotype was observed a handful of times. V usage is TRBV19 and J usage is TRBJ1-1, with D possibly TRBD1 on 6 matching bases. Trimming stripped 4 bases from V and 4 bases from J, with 10 bases between. The CDR3 loop spans 13 amino acids. Germline CDR1 reads LNHDA; CDR2 reads SQIVND (reference sequence). CDR3 sequence: CASSRTAGTEAFF. The DNA for the CDR3 is TGTGCCAGTAGTAGGACAGCGGGCACTGAAGCTTTCTTT. Complete variable domain (other parts from reference TRBV19 and TRBJ1-1): DGGITQSPKYLFRKEGQNVTLSCEQNLNHDAMYWYRQDPGQGLRLIYYSQIVNDFQKGDIAEGYSVSREKKESFPLTVTSAQKNPTAFYLCASSRTAGTEAFFGQGTRLTVV.

The chain joins TRBV28 to TRBJ2-5, with D hard to call. Trimming left V 1 base short and J 3 bases short, with 6 bases between. This CDR3 is 13 amino acids long. The germline gives CDR1 MDHEN, CDR2 SYDVKM. This CDR3 is CASSLLAEETQYF. CDR3 coding DNA: TGTGCCAGCAGTTTATTGGCAGAAGAGACCCAGTACTTC.

Only a few counts were recorded for this clonotype. The chain carries TRBV15 and TRBJ2-5; D might be TRBD2 (5 bases). CDR3 length equals 14 residues. The V gene lost 9 bases and the J gene lost 4 bases, with 18 bases spanning the gap. The germline V gene has CDR1 LNHNV and CDR2 YYDKDF (reference sequence). DNA of the CDR3: TGTGCCACTCTCGATGCTAGCACATCAGAGACCCAGTACTTC. This gives the protein CATLDASTSETQYF.

This clonotype showed up many times. The gene calls are TRBV19 and TRBJ2-7; 10 nucleotides align to TRBD1. The CDR3 runs 15 residues. J was trimmed by 0 bases and V by 5 bases; bases with no gene match: 4. The germline gives CDR1 LNHDA, CDR2 SQIVND (reference sequence). In DNA, the CDR3 is TGTGCCAGTAGTCCAGGACAGGGGGGCTCCTACGAGCAGTACTTC. The encoded protein is CASSPGQGGSYEQYF.

CDR3 amino acids: CASSHPGPGTEAFF. The CDR3 DNA sequence: TGTGCCAGCTCCCACCCGGGCCCTGGGACTGAAGCTTTCTTT. The gene calls are TRBV6-2 or TRBV6-3 and TRBJ1-1; D remains ambiguous. Germline-derived CDR1 and CDR2 are MNHEY and SVGEGT. V was cut by 8 bases and J by 5 bases, with 18 bases left in between. The CDR3 sequence is 14 residues long.

The V and J genes are TRBV29-1 and TRBJ1-2; perhaps TRBD1 as D (5 bases). The CDR3 is 13 residues long. Per germline, CDR1 SQVTM and CDR2 ANQGSEA. V lost 7 bases and J lost 3, with 15 bases in between. As DNA, the CDR3 is TGCAGCGCCTGGGACCGAAAAGACTATGGCTACACCTTC. Translation gives CSAWDRKDYGYTF.

CDR3 DNA sequence: TGTGCCAGCAGTGACTCGGGACAGGGTTCCTATATTGGCTACACCTTC. Translated: CASSDSGQGSYIGYTF. The rearrangement links TRBV6-4 to TRBJ1-2, with TRBD1 matching over 9 bases. Germline V gene sequence: CDR1 MRHNA, CDR2 SNTAGT. CDR3 length equals 16 residues. V dropped 0 bases and J dropped 7; count of bases not matched to a gene: 9.

This clonotype showed up many times. The chain employs TRBV7-9 and TRBJ1-1; 7 positions match TRBD1. Trimming removed 3 bases from V and 7 bases from J; junction bases left unmatched: 8. The CDR3 runs to 14 residues. Germline CDR1 reads SEHNR; CDR2 reads FQNEAQ (reference sequence). The CDR3 DNA is TGTGCCAGCAGCTTTTATGACAGGGCCTATGAAGCTTTCTTT. It yields the protein CASSFYDRAYEAFF.

This sequence joins TRBV20-1 and TRBJ2-7, with 7 nucleotides matching TRBD1. CDR1 DFQATT and CDR2 SNEGSKA come from the germline V gene (reference sequence). The trim removed 0 bases at V and 2 bases at J, leaving 13 bases unmatched. The CDR3 is 17 residues long. This CDR3 is CSARDGEKGGPTYEQYV. The CDR3 region has the DNA TGCAGTGCTAGAGATGGAGAGAAAGGGGGCCCTACCTACGAGCAGTACGTC.

V usage is TRBV2 and J usage is TRBJ2-1, with D possibly matching TRBD2 (5 bases). The CDR3 is 13 residues long. Trimming pared 4 bases from V and 8 bases from J, leaving 12 bases between. Germline V gene data show CDR1 as SNHLY and CDR2 as FYNNEI. CDR3 DNA sequence: TGTGCCAGCAGTGTCCAGGCGAGGGATGAGCAGTTCTTC. Protein: CASSVQARDEQFF.

The J gene is TRBJ2-2, the V gene TRBV11-2; tentatively, D is TRBD1 or TRBD2 (6 bases each). The CDR3 totals 17 residues. V was cut by 2 bases and J by 5 bases, with 18 bases left in between. Germline-derived CDR1 and CDR2 are SGHAT and FQNNGV. The CDR3 is CASSLTPGQGRTGELFF. In nucleotides, the CDR3 is TGTGCCAGCAGCTTAACCCCCGGCCAGGGGAGGACCGGGGAGCTGTTTTTT. Looking up the rest from reference TRBV11-2 and TRBJ2-2 gives the full variable domain: EAGVAQSPRYKIIEKRQSVAFWCNPISGHATLYWYQQILGQGPKLLIQFQNNGVVDDSQLPKDRFSAERLKGVDSTLKIQPAKLEDSAVYLCASSLTPGQGRTGELFFGEGSRLTVL.

The chain couples TRBV5-1 to TRBJ1-1; maybe TRBD1 (5 bases). V was trimmed by 4 bases and J by 7 bases, leaving 14 bases between them. The germline CDR1 and CDR2 sequences are SGHRS and YFSETQ. This CDR3 spans 13 amino acids. CDR3 sequence: CASSDGGIDEAFF. In nucleotides, the CDR3 is TGCGCCAGCAGCGACGGGGGTATCGATGAAGCTTTCTTT.

This clonotype was seen ten or more times. The rearrangement uses TRBV7-2 and TRBJ2-3; 9 nucleotides match TRBD2. Germline lookup yields CDR1 SGHTA and CDR2 FQGNSA. The length of the CDR3 is 21 residues. After removal of 1 base from V and 0 bases from J, the junction contained 17 bases not matched to a gene. The CDR3 is CASSLVSSGGTPSTSTDTQYF. CDR3 in DNA: TGTGCCAGCAGCTTAGTTTCGAGCGGGGGGACCCCATCCACTAGCACAGATACGCAGTATTTT.

V usage is TRBV12-3 or TRBV12-4 and J usage is TRBJ2-2; TRBD1 or TRBD2 may be the D gene (5 bases each). V lost 6 bases, J lost 3 bases, and 14 bases lay in between. The CDR3 has 15 residues. CDR3 DNA sequence: TGTGCCAGCAGCCCCGGGACGGTAGACACCGGGGAGCTGTTTTTT. This gives the protein CASSPGTVDTGELFF.

V gene TRBV24-1 combines with J gene TRBJ2-4; no clear D gene. Looked up from germline, CDR1 is KGHDR and CDR2 is SFDVKD. This CDR3 has 12 residues. V shed 1 base and J shed 15 bases, with 12 bases lying between them. CDR3 in amino acids: CATSDFGSLTYF. DNA for the CDR3: TGTGCCACCAGTGATTTTGGGTCCCTTACGTACTTC.

V gene TRBV2 combines with J gene TRBJ2-2, with D maybe TRBD2 (6 bases). CDR1 SNHLY and CDR2 FYNNEI come from the germline V gene. CDR3 length: 12 amino acids. V shed 9 bases and J shed 3 bases, with 8 bases lying between them. In DNA, the CDR3 is TGTGCCAGGGGGACTGACACCGGGGAGCTGTTTTTT. As protein: CARGTDTGELFF.

This rearrangement joins TRBV9 to TRBJ2-1, with TRBD1 identical over 9 bases. Germline V CDR1 and CDR2: SGDLS, YYNGEE. The CDR3 contains 15 residues. Germline trimming cut 5 bases from V and 2 bases from J; bases unmatched to any gene: 5. In DNA, the CDR3 is TGTGCCAGCAGTGTGGGACAGGGAGCCTACAATGAGCAGTTCTTC. This codes for CASSVGQGAYNEQFF.

This clonotype was counted only a few times. CDR3 nucleotide sequence: TGTGCCAGCAGCTCCCACGGGGGGCGAAATGGCTACACCTTC. This sequence encodes CASSSHGGRNGYTF. The chain has TRBV14 and TRBJ1-2, with a possible D match to TRBD1 (6 bases). V was clipped by 5 bases and J by 6 bases, with 16 bases between them. Germline values: CDR1 SGHDN, CDR2 FVKESK. CDR3 length: 14 residues. The variable domain in full, completed from reference TRBV14 and TRBJ1-2, reads EAGVTQFPSHSVIEKGQTVTLRCDPISGHDNLYWYRRVMGKEIKFLLHFVKESKQDESGMPNNRFLAERTGGTYSTLKVQPAELEDSGVYFCASSSHGGRNGYTFGSGTRLTVV.

This clonotype was counted many times. The chain carries TRBV19 and TRBJ2-3, with unresolved D. There are 15 residues in the CDR3. Germline-derived CDR1 and CDR2 are LNHDA and SQIVND (reference sequence). V lost 3 bases to trimming and J lost 0 bases, with 10 bases between them. The CDR3 is CASSILTSSTDTQYF. The CDR3 region has the DNA TGTGCCAGTAGTATCTTGACATCTAGCACAGATACGCAGTATTTT.